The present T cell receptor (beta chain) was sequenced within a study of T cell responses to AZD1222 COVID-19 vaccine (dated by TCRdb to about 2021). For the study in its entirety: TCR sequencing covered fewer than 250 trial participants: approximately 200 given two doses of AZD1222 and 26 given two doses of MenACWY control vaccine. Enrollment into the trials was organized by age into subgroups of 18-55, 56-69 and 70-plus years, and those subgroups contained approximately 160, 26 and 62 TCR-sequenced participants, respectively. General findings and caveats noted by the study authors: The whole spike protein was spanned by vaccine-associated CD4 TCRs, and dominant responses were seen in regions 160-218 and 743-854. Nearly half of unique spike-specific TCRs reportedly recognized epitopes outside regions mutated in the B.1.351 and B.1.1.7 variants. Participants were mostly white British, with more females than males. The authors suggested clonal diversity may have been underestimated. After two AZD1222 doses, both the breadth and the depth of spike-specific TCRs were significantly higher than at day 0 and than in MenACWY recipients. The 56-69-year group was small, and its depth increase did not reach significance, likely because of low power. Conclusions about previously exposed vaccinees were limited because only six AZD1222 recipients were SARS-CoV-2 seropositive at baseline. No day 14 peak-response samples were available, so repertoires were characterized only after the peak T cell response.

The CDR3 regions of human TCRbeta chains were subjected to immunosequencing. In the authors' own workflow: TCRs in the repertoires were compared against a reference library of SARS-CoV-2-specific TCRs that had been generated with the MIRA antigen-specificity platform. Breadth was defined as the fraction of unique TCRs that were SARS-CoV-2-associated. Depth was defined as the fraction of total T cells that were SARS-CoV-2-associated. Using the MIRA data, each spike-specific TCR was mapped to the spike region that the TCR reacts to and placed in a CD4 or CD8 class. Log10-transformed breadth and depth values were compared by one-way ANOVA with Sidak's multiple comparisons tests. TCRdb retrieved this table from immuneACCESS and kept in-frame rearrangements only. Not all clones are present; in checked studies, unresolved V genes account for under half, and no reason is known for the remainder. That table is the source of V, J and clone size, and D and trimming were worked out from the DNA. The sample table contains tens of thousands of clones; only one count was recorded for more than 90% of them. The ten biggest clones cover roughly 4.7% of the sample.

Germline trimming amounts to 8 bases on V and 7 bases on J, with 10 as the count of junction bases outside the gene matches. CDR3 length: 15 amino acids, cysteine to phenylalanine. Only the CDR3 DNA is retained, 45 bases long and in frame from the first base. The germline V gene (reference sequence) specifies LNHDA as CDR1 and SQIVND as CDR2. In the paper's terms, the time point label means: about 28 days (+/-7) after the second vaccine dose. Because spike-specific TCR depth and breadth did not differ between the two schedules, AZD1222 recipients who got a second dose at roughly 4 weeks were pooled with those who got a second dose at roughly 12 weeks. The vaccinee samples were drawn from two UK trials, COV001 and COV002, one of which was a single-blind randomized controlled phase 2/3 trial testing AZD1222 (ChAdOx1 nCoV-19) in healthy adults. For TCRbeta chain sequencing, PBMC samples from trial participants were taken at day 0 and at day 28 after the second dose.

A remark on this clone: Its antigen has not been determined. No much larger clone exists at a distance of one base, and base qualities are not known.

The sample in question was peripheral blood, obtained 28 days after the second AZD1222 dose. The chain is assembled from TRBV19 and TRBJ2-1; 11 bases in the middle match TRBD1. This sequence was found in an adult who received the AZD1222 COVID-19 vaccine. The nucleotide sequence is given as TGTGCCAGTCGGCCCCGGGACAGGGGGTTGAATGAGCAGTTCTTC. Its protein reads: CASRPRDRGLNEQFF.